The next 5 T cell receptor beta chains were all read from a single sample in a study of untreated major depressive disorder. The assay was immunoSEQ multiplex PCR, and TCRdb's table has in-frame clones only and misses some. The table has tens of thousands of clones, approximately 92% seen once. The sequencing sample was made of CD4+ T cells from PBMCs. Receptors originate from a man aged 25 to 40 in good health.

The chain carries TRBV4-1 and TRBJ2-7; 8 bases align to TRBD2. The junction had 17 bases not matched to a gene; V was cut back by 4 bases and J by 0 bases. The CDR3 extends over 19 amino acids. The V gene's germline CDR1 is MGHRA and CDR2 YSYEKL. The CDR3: CASSLFETSAKWASYEQYF. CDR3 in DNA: TGCGCCAGCAGCCTCTTCGAGACTAGCGCCAAGTGGGCCTCCTACGAGCAGTACTTC.

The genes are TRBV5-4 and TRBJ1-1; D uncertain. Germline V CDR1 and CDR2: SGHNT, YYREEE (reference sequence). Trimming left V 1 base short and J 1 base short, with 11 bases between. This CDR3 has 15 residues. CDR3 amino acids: CASSLFGSGNTEAFF. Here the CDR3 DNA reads TGTGCCAGCAGCTTGTTTGGGTCAGGGAACACTGAAGCTTTCTTT.

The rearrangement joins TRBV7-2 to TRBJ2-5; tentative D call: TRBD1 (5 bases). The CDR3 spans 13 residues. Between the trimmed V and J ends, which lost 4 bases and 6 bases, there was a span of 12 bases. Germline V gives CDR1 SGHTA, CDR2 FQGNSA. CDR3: CASSSGSGKTQYF. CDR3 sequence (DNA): TGTGCCAGCAGCTCCGGATCAGGGAAGACCCAGTACTTC.

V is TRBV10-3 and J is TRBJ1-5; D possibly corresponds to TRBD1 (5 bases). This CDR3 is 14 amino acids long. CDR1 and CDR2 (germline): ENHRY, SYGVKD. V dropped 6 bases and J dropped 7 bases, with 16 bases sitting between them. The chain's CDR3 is CAIRASGKGQPQHF. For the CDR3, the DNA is TGTGCCATCAGGGCATCAGGGAAGGGCCAGCCCCAGCATTTT.

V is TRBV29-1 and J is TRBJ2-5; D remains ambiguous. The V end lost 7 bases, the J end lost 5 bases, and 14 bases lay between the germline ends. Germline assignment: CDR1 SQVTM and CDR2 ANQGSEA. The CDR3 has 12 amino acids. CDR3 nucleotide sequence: TGCAGCGACGTAGGGATCCGGGAGACCCAGTACTTC. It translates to CSDVGIRETQYF.